This passage covers 21 T cell receptor beta chains from one sample sequenced in a study of blood T cell repertoires in COVID-19. The repertoire was sequenced with immunoSEQ multiplex PCR; TCRdb's copy has only in-frame clones and lacks some. Here the sample spans over 200,000 clones, roughly 86% being singletons. The sequencing sample was made of peripheral blood. Source of these receptors: a woman in her 30s with acute or convalescent COVID-19.

This rearrangement joins TRBV30 to TRBJ2-7, with D tentatively TRBD1 (6 bases). The V end lost 2 bases, the J end lost 1 base, and 9 bases lay between the germline ends. There are 13 residues in the CDR3. Germline V gene sequence: CDR1 GTSNPN, CDR2 SVGIG (reference sequence). In nucleotides, the CDR3 is TGTGCCTGGAGTCAGGGGTATTCCTACGAGCAGTACTTC. Translated: CAWSQGYSYEQYF.

This chain uses TRBV30 with TRBJ1-6; D gene unclear. Germline V CDR1 and CDR2: GTSNPN, SVGIG (reference sequence). V lost 0 bases, J lost 5 bases, and 5 bases lay in between. The CDR3 is 13 residues long. For the CDR3, the DNA is TGTGCCTGGAGTGTCTCTAATAATTCACCCCTCCACTTT. Its protein is CAWSVSNNSPLHF.

This sequence joins TRBV11-2 and TRBJ2-3; D remains unclear. The germline V and J ends were trimmed by 0 bases and 3 bases, with 7 bases remaining between them. The CDR3 totals 14 residues. Germline CDR1 and CDR2: SGHAT and FQNNGV. CDR3 region: CASSLDVPTDTQYF. The CDR3 DNA follows: TGTGCCAGCAGCTTAGATGTCCCGACAGATACGCAGTATTTT.

The chain recombines TRBV5-1 with TRBJ1-5; D is perhaps TRBD1 (6 bases). Trimming removed 0 bases from V and 4 bases from J, with 8 bases in between. The CDR3 loop spans 14 amino acids. From germline, CDR1 is SGHRS and CDR2 YFSETQ. The DNA for the CDR3 is TGCGCCAGCAGCTTGGGTAGGGGGAATCAGCCCCAGCATTTT. Translating it yields CASSLGRGNQPQHF.

This clone was seen just once. This rearrangement joins TRBV6-6 to TRBJ2-7, with TRBD1 identical over 11 bases. Germline V gives CDR1 MNHNY, CDR2 SVGAGI (reference sequence). Trimming at V came to 5 bases and at J to 5 bases, leaving 5 bases not matched to a gene. This CDR3 contains 14 residues. The DNA for the CDR3 is TGTGCCAGCAGTCGGGGGGGACAGGGGGACGAGCAGTACTTC. Translating gives CASSRGGQGDEQYF.

This clone turned up a few times. The rearrangement joins TRBV9 to TRBJ1-4, with TRBD1 as a possible D gene (6 bases). The CDR3 runs to 13 residues. The ends were cut back, 6 bases at V and 4 bases at J, with 10 bases in the middle. CDR1 is SGDLS, CDR2 YYNGEE, per germline. This CDR3 is CASNRGHNEKLFF. The CDR3 DNA reads TGTGCCAGCAATCGGGGACATAATGAAAAACTGTTTTTT.

The V gene is TRBV10-3, the J gene TRBJ1-4, with TRBD1 identical over 8 bases. Germline CDR1 and CDR2: ENHRY and SYGVKD. V was pared by 4 bases and J by 3 bases, with 1 base of the junction left unmatched. There are 14 residues in the CDR3. The CDR3 spells CAISGTGSNEKLFF. In DNA, the CDR3 is TGTGCCATCAGTGGGACAGGGTCTAATGAAAAACTGTTTTTT.

The V gene is TRBV19, the J gene TRBJ2-2, with 7 nucleotides matching TRBD2. V lost 10 bases, J lost 4 bases, and 9 bases stayed unmatched. The CDR3 runs 14 residues. The V gene's germline CDR1 is LNHDA and CDR2 SQIVND (reference sequence). CDR3 residues: CATISGEGTGELFF. Written as DNA, the CDR3 is TGTGCCACTATAAGTGGGGAGGGCACCGGGGAGCTGTTTTTT.

The chain couples TRBV25-1 to TRBJ2-5, with 11 bases fitting TRBD2. The germline V gene encodes CDR1 MGHDK and CDR2 SYGVNS. This CDR3 has 15 residues. The J segment lost 3 bases and the V segment lost 1 base, leaving 1 base of the junction unmatched. CDR3 DNA sequence: TGTGCCAGCAGTGAATGGGGACTAGCGGAAGAGACCCAGTACTTC. It yields the protein CASSEWGLAEETQYF.

This clone showed up just once. J is TRBJ2-1 and V is TRBV10-1, with 15 positions matching TRBD2. Germline CDR1 WNHNN, CDR2 SYGVQD (reference sequence). This CDR3 is built from 16 residues. The ends lost 6 bases at V and 2 bases at J; junction bases unmatched: 2. The CDR3 region has the DNA TGCGCCAGCAGCCGGACTAGCGGGAGGGCCTACAATGAGCAGTTCTTC. Its protein is CASSRTSGRAYNEQFF.

This chain joins TRBV5-6 and TRBJ1-1; possible D gene TRBD1, 6 bases. The CDR3 is 14 amino acids. Trimming left V 1 base short and J 1 base short, with 8 bases between. Per germline, CDR1 SGHDT and CDR2 YYEEEE. CDR3 bases: TGTGCCAGCAGCTTGAGGGGACAGAACACTGAAGCTTTCTTT. Its protein product is CASSLRGQNTEAFF.

The rearrangement links TRBV7-9 to TRBJ2-2, with D possibly TRBD1 on 5 matching bases. The ends were cut back, 1 base at V and 8 bases at J, with 23 bases in the middle. Germline loops: CDR1 SEHNR, CDR2 FQNEAQ (reference sequence). The CDR3 spans 18 residues. Written as DNA, the CDR3 is TGTGCCAGCAGCTTAGGATTCGGCAGGGTTTCCCCCACGGGGGAGCTGTTTTTT. It yields the protein CASSLGFGRVSPTGELFF. The whole variable domain, remainder taken from reference TRBV7-9 and TRBJ2-2, is DTGVSQNPRHKITKRGQNVTFRCDPISEHNRLYWYRQTLGQGPEFLTYFQNEAQLEKSRLLSDRFSAERPKGSFSTLEIQRTEQGDSAMYLCASSLGFGRVSPTGELFFGEGSRLTVL.

This chain connects TRBV30 to TRBJ1-2; D may be TRBD1 (5 bases). V was clipped by 7 bases and J by 5 bases, with 8 bases between them. Per the germline V gene, CDR1 is GTSNPN and CDR2 is SVGIG (reference sequence). The CDR3 covers 10 residues. As DNA, the CDR3 is TGTGCCTCACAGGTTTATGGCTACACCTTC. It translates to CASQVYGYTF.

The gene calls are TRBV5-1 and TRBJ1-5, with TRBD1 identical over 9 bases. CDR1 and CDR2 from the germline V gene are SGHRS and YFSETQ. V lost 4 bases to trimming and J lost 6 bases; unmatched junction nucleotides: 11. This CDR3 has 16 amino acids. CDR3 DNA: TGCGCCAGCAGCCAGACTCCGGGACAGGGACCTCAGCCCCAGCATTTT. Its protein product is CASSQTPGQGPQPQHF.

The chain uses TRBV7-2 and TRBJ2-7, with TRBD2 matching over 13 bases. Germline loops: CDR1 SGHTA, CDR2 FQGNSA. This CDR3 is 16 amino acids long. With V trimmed by 3 bases and J by 3 bases, 5 bases remained unmatched. The CDR3 here is CASSLARTSGSYEQYF. The CDR3, as DNA: TGTGCCAGCAGCTTGGCACGGACTAGCGGGAGCTACGAGCAGTACTTC.

The genes are TRBV12-5 and TRBJ2-7, with D unclear. From germline, CDR1 is LGHNT and CDR2 FRNRAP. Trimming took 1 base from V and 4 from J, leaving 5 bases between them. CDR3 length: 12 residues. The CDR3 is CASGLGLYEQYF. The CDR3 DNA is TGTGCTAGTGGTTTGGGTCTATACGAGCAGTACTTC. Together with reference TRBV12-5 and TRBJ2-7, the CDR3 gives the full variable domain: DARVTQTPRHKVTEMGQEVTMRCQPILGHNTVFWYRQTMMQGLELLAYFRNRAPLDDSGMPKDRFSAEMPDATLATLKIQPSEPRDSAVYFCASGLGLYEQYFGPGTRLTVT.

This clone showed up just a few times. This rearrangement joins TRBV27 to TRBJ1-3; 7 bases map to TRBD1. Germline CDR1 MNHEY, CDR2 SMNVEV (reference sequence). Germline trimming cut 3 bases from V and 2 bases from J; bases unmatched to any gene: 4. The CDR3 runs 15 residues. The CDR3 DNA reads TGTGCCAGCAGTTTGACAGGGAGGACTGGAAACACCATATATTTT. Its protein product is CASSLTGRTGNTIYF.

The rearrangement links TRBV18 to TRBJ2-7; D might be TRBD2 (7 bases). This CDR3 is 17 amino acids long. CDR1 KGHSH and CDR2 LQKENI come from the germline V gene. Trimming cost V 2 bases and J 1 base, with 18 bases left between them. CDR3 bases: TGTGCCAGCTCACCATATGGAGTCGGGGGGCGTTCCTACGAGCAGTACTTC. Residues: CASSPYGVGGRSYEQYF.

This chain joins TRBV4-1 and TRBJ2-2; no firm D call. Germline CDR1 reads MGHRA; CDR2 reads YSYEKL. V dropped 5 bases and J dropped 0 bases, with 10 bases sitting between them. The CDR3 sequence is 15 residues long. CDR3 protein: CASSGEAANTGELFF. The DNA for the CDR3 is TGCGCCAGCAGCGGTGAGGCGGCGAACACCGGGGAGCTGTTTTTT.

In DNA form, the CDR3 reads TGTGCCACCAGCAGACCTAGGGGGACTAGCGGCACAGATACGCAGTATTTT. As protein: CATSRPRGTSGTDTQYF. The gene calls are TRBV15 and TRBJ2-3; 10 positions match TRBD2. Unmatched junction bases numbered 6, after V lost 2 bases and J lost 1 base. The germline V gene encodes CDR1 LNHNV and CDR2 YYDKDF (reference sequence). The CDR3 contains 17 residues.

V usage is TRBV15 and J usage is TRBJ2-2, with D unresolved. The CDR3 loop spans 15 amino acids. V was shortened by 3 bases and J by 3 bases, with 11 bases between the two germline ends. The germline V gene has CDR1 LNHNV and CDR2 YYDKDF (reference sequence). In nucleotides, the CDR3 is TGTGCCACCAGCAGTCCCGCCGCGGACACCGGGGAGCTGTTTTTT. Protein product: CATSSPAADTGELFF.